One sample yielded the 31 T cell receptor beta chains listed below, sequenced in a study of T cells in Graves' hyperthyroidism and ophthalmopathy. TCR beta CDR3 sequences were amplified from RNA transcripts. The primer set for the first-round RT-PCR of the TCR CDR3 was HTBI. Each CDR3 protein is one row after TCRdb ran MiXCR on the multiplex PCR reads. Here the sample spans 600,000 to 800,000 distinct CDR3 sequences, around 40% being singletons. Sequencing was done on a sample of blood. The source is a woman in her forties with Graves' hyperthyroidism.

There are many counts of this clonotype. The V call is TRBV19, the J call TRBJ1-3; D ambiguous. From germline, CDR1 is LNHDA and CDR2 SQIVND (reference sequence). Trimming left V 8 bases short and J 4 bases short, with 18 bases between. The CDR3 sequence is 15 residues long. CDR3 DNA sequence: TGTGCCAGTCAACCTTGGGCGGGGTACGGAAACACCATATATTTT. This codes for CASQPWAGYGNTIYF.

About this clonotype itself: Since a much larger clone is just one base distant, this may be a read error. V usage is TRBV9 and J usage is TRBJ1-2, with unresolved D. The germline CDR1 and CDR2 sequences are SGDLS and YYNGEE. This CDR3 region has 16 residues. CDR3 DNA: TGTACCAGCAGCCGAGGTCTGATACAGACTATCTATGGCTACACCTTC. Encoded protein: CTSSRGLIQTIYGYTF.

This clonotype was seen ten or more times. The rearrangement joins TRBV7-9 to TRBJ2-5; 9 bases agree with TRBD1. Germline-derived CDR1 and CDR2 are SEHNR and FQNEAQ (reference sequence). V shed 3 bases and J 4 bases; nucleotides not matched to a gene: 6. This CDR3 contains 15 residues. CDR3 bases: TGTGCCAGCAGCTTTCTGACAGGGGGGTCAGAGACCCAGTACTTC. Encoded protein: CASSFLTGGSETQYF.

This clonotype was observed at least ten times. The chain links TRBV7-2 to TRBJ1-2; no clear D. Trimming pared 2 bases from V and 2 bases from J, leaving 9 bases between. The CDR3 totals 14 residues. The germline V gene encodes CDR1 SGHTA and CDR2 FQGNSA. The CDR3 bases are TGTGCCAGCAGCTTACCGACTGAAAACTATGGCTACACCTTC. This codes for CASSLPTENYGYTF.

The J gene is TRBJ2-5, the V gene TRBV7-9; 9 bases match TRBD1. The CDR3 runs to 14 residues. Germline V gives CDR1 SEHNR, CDR2 FQNEAQ (reference sequence). Trimming took 6 bases from V and 5 from J; bases not matched to a gene: 7. The CDR3 coding sequence is TGTGCCAGCAGGAAACAGGGGGCCGGGGAGACCCAGTACTTC. Translated, it gives CASRKQGAGETQYF.

Many counts were recorded for this clonotype. The chain is built from TRBV25-1 and TRBJ2-7, with a possible D match to TRBD1 (6 bases). Germline loops: CDR1 MGHDK, CDR2 SYGVNS. The length of the CDR3 is 15 residues. V was cut by 4 bases and J by 0 bases, with 13 bases left in between. CDR3 DNA sequence: TGTGCCAGCAGTGCAACGGTAGGGGGCTCCTACGAGCAGTACTTC. It codes for CASSATVGGSYEQYF.

V and J are TRBV12-3 or TRBV12-4 and TRBJ2-6, with D possibly being TRBD2 (5 bases). The V gene lost 8 bases and the J gene lost 4 bases, with 15 bases spanning the gap. The CDR3 has 15 residues. The CDR3 sequence: CASLEGGGGANVLTF. The CDR3 region has the DNA TGTGCCAGCCTCGAGGGTGGCGGAGGGGCCAACGTCCTGACTTTC.

In its sample, this clonotype was seen many times. This chain connects TRBV19 to TRBJ1-6; the D gene is possibly TRBD1 (5 bases). Germline V gives CDR1 LNHDA, CDR2 SQIVND (reference sequence). The CDR3 is made up of 11 amino acids. Trimming shortened V by 4 bases and J by 14 bases, and 9 bases separated the two germline ends. CDR3 coding DNA: TGTGCCAGTAGTACCGGGACCACCCTCCACTTT. This encodes CASSTGTTLHF.

The V and J genes are TRBV7-9 and TRBJ1-1; D is unclear. The CDR3 spans 12 residues. Per the germline V gene, CDR1 is SEHNR and CDR2 is FQNEAQ (reference sequence). With 5 bases removed from V and 10 bases from J, the gap between germline ends came to 14 bases. DNA of the CDR3: TGTGCCAGCAGCCCAGGTGATGTACGAGCTTTCTTT. It is translated as CASSPGDVRAFF.

This clonotype was counted at least ten times. At one of its ends the junction is not consistent with the germline gene, which may arise from a read error. The chain is built from TRBV11-2 and TRBJ1-4; no clear D. This CDR3 spans 14 amino acids. The germline V gene encodes CDR1 SGHAT and CDR2 FQNNGV. The CDR3 protein is CASSLGRANEKLFF. The DNA of the CDR3 is TGTGCCAGCAGTTTAGGGCGGGCTAATGAAAAACTGTTTTTT. The full variable domain, in which reference TRBV11-2 and TRBJ1-4 provide the parts outside the CDR3, is EAGVAQSPRYKIIEKRQSVAFWCNPISGHATLYWYQQILGQGPKLLIQFQNNGVVDDSQLPKDRFSAERLKGVDSTLKIQPAKLEDSAVYLCASSLGRANEKLFFGSGTQLSVL.

This clonotype was recorded at least ten times. The rearrangement links TRBV12-3 or TRBV12-4 to TRBJ1-2; 10 bases are a match to TRBD1. V was clipped by 7 bases and J by 4 bases; unmatched bases: 6. The CDR3 sequence is 14 residues long. The DNA of the CDR3 is TGTGCCAGCACCTCGACAGGGGGCGGCTATGGCTACACCTTC. Translating it yields CASTSTGGGYGYTF.

This clonotype was recorded a few times. This chain joins TRBV5-5 and TRBJ1-2; TRBD1 aligns across 7 bases. The CDR3 loop spans 18 amino acids. The V segment lost 1 base and the J segment 3 bases; nucleotides outside the gene matches: 15. Germline CDR1 reads SGHKS; CDR2 reads YYEKEE (reference sequence). This CDR3 is CASSLKTPGTVTYYGYTF. The CDR3 DNA is TGTGCCAGCAGCTTGAAAACGCCGGGGACAGTGACTTACTATGGCTACACCTTC.

The chain employs TRBV12-3 or TRBV12-4 and TRBJ2-7; the match to TRBD2 covers 7 bases. CDR3 length equals 17 residues. V lost 4 bases to trimming and J lost 4 bases; unmatched junction nucleotides: 16. The CDR3 loop reads CASSYGGGGRHRYEQYF. CDR3 bases: TGTGCCAGCAGTTACGGCGGCGGGGGTAGGCATAGATACGAGCAGTACTTC.

Notes on this clonotype: Possible read error: a much larger clone is one base away. The chain is built from TRBV7-2 and TRBJ1-2, with D hard to call. This CDR3 has 13 residues. Germline loops: CDR1 SGHTA, CDR2 FQGNSA. Here the CDR3 DNA reads TGTGCCAACAGCCCCGACCCCTTCTATGGCTACACCTTC. Amino acid sequence: CANSPDPFYGYTF.

The chain uses TRBV28 and TRBJ2-7; D unclear. Germline CDR1 is MDHEN and CDR2 is SYDVKM. V was shortened by 10 bases and J by 4 bases, with 8 bases between the two germline ends. The CDR3 covers 10 residues. CDR3 sequence: CATSWYEQYF. The DNA of the CDR3 is TGTGCCACCTCTTGGTACGAGCAGTACTTC. Variable domain in full (rest from reference TRBV28 and TRBJ2-7): DVKVTQSSRYLVKRTGEKVFLECVQDMDHENMFWYRQDPGLGLRLIYFSYDVKMKEKGDIPEGYSVSREKKERFSLILESASTNQTSMYLCATSWYEQYFGPGTRLTVT.

Written as DNA, the CDR3 is TGTGCCAGCAGTGGGCGTTTGGAGCAGTACTTC. Its protein product is CASSGRLEQYF. The rearrangement links TRBV2 to TRBJ2-7, with D unresolved. Trimming pared 4 bases from V and 7 bases from J, leaving 8 bases between. Germline V lookup: CDR1 SNHLY, CDR2 FYNNEI. This CDR3 region has 11 residues.

This clonotype was found many times. The chain couples TRBV6-6 to TRBJ1-3; D uncertain. The CDR3 extends over 14 amino acids. Germline CDR1 MNHNY, CDR2 SVGAGI (reference sequence). V was shortened by 5 bases and J by 7 bases, with 15 bases between the two germline ends. The CDR3 nucleotides are TGTGCCAGCAGTGGAGGGCCGAACCCGAACACCATATATTTT. It is translated as CASSGGPNPNTIYF.

The chain uses TRBV29-1 and TRBJ1-5; D is possibly TRBD1 (5 bases). CDR3 length: 13 residues. V was pared by 1 base and J by 6 bases, with 10 bases between. Germline-derived CDR1 and CDR2 are SQVTM and ANQGSEA. The CDR3 DNA is TGCAGCGTTGAAGGGGGGACCGCTCAGCCCCAGCATTTT. Encoded protein: CSVEGGTAQPQHF.

J is TRBJ2-7 and V is TRBV7-2; no definite D call. This CDR3 region has 16 residues. With 2 bases removed from V and 1 base from J, the gap between germline ends came to 15 bases. From germline, CDR1 is SGHTA and CDR2 FQGNSA. The CDR3 nucleotides read TGTGCCAGCAGCTTATGGGCAGCGCGAATGTCCTACGAGCAGTACTTC. The encoded protein is CASSLWAARMSYEQYF.

The chain has TRBV20-1 and TRBJ2-7; D remains ambiguous. Germline V gene lookup returns CDR1 DFQATT and CDR2 SNEGSKA (reference sequence). Trimming stripped 0 bases from V and 1 base from J, with 10 bases between. There are 14 residues in the CDR3. CDR3 DNA sequence: TGCAGTGCTAGAGATGTGACGGAATCCTACGAGCAGTACTTC. This translates into CSARDVTESYEQYF.

The table lists this clonotype with a count of one. Being one base from a much bigger clone, this may be a read error. The J gene is TRBJ2-7, the V gene TRBV20-1; 10 bases map to TRBD1. This CDR3 has 15 residues. The ends lost 0 bases at V and 6 bases at J; junction bases unmatched: 8. The germline V gene has CDR1 DFQATT and CDR2 SNEGSKA (reference sequence). The CDR3 reads CSARDEGQGTCEQYF. Here the CDR3 DNA reads TGCAGTGCTAGAGATGAGGGACAGGGGACCTGCGAGCAGTACTTC.

This clonotype was counted a few times. V gene TRBV19 combines with J gene TRBJ1-4; tentative D call: TRBD1 (6 bases). Trimming removed 5 bases at V and 7 bases at J, with 14 bases between. CDR1 is LNHDA and CDR2 is SQIVND in the germline V gene (reference sequence). The CDR3 spans 14 residues. CDR3 sequence: CASSGQRRSEKLFF. The DNA of the CDR3 is TGTGCCAGTAGTGGACAGAGAAGAAGTGAAAAACTGTTTTTT.

The chain joins TRBV2 to TRBJ1-3, with D possibly being TRBD1 (6 bases). Trimming shortened V by 4 bases and J by 1 base, and 11 bases separated the two germline ends. The CDR3 loop spans 15 amino acids. From germline, CDR1 is SNHLY and CDR2 FYNNEI. The CDR3 sequence is CASSGRGRSGNTIYF. The CDR3, as DNA: TGTGCCAGCAGTGGGAGGGGGAGGTCTGGAAACACCATATATTTT.

V gene TRBV6-5 combines with J gene TRBJ2-7, with 8 bases fitting TRBD1. Germline loops: CDR1 MNHEY, CDR2 SVGAGI. Unmatched junction bases numbered 8, after V lost 4 bases and J lost 6 bases. The CDR3 length is 14 residues. CDR3 region: CASSSTGVYGEQYF. CDR3 DNA: TGTGCCAGCAGTTCGACAGGGGTTTATGGCGAGCAGTACTTC.

This clonotype showed up just once. This chain connects TRBV10-3 to TRBJ2-3, with TRBD1 matching over 7 bases. V lost 2 bases to trimming and J lost 2 bases; unmatched junction nucleotides: 13. This CDR3 has 18 residues. Germline V gives CDR1 ENHRY, CDR2 SYGVKD. The CDR3 region is CAISEDEGDRVNTDTQYF. CDR3 coding DNA: TGTGCCATCAGTGAGGATGAGGGAGACAGGGTGAACACAGATACGCAGTATTTT.

In this sample, this clonotype turned up a few times. The chain is built from TRBV6-5 and TRBJ1-1; unclear D gene. CDR1 MNHEY and CDR2 SVGAGI come from the germline V gene. The CDR3 contains 11 residues. Trimming removed 5 bases at V and 4 bases at J, with 5 bases between. This CDR3 is CASSRFTEAFF. CDR3 DNA: TGTGCCAGCAGTCGATTCACTGAAGCTTTCTTT.

This clonotype was seen a few times. The chain carries TRBV7-9 and TRBJ1-1; D remains unclear. Germline CDR1 SEHNR, CDR2 FQNEAQ (reference sequence). The V end lost 5 bases, the J end lost 7 bases, and 14 bases lay between the germline ends. The CDR3 is 13 residues long. DNA for the CDR3: TGTGCCAGCAGCCGCGGACCTCTCCGTGAAGCTTTCTTT. Translating gives CASSRGPLREAFF.

The CDR3 DNA reads as TGCAGCGTGGGGGACGGCTACACCTTC. Encoded protein: CSVGDGYTF. V and J are TRBV29-1 and TRBJ1-2, with a possible D match to TRBD1 (5 bases). Germline V lookup: CDR1 SQVTM, CDR2 ANQGSEA. Trimming stripped 6 bases from V and 8 bases from J, with 7 bases between. CDR3 length equals 9 residues.

This clonotype appeared many times. The rearrangement joins TRBV20-1 to TRBJ2-5; D remains unclear. V lost 0 bases and J 5 bases, leaving 13 bases between the germline ends. Germline CDR1 reads DFQATT; CDR2 reads SNEGSKA (reference sequence). The CDR3 is 14 amino acids. This CDR3 reads CSARDRVVLETQYF. The CDR3 DNA reads TGCAGTGCTAGAGATAGGGTCGTCCTGGAGACCCAGTACTTC.

This CDR3 reads CASSPPEDIADTQYF. The CDR3, as DNA: TGTGCCAGCAGTCCACCTGAAGACATCGCAGATACGCAGTATTTT. The chain links TRBV2 to TRBJ2-3; D gene ambiguous. The CDR3 has 15 amino acids. From germline, CDR1 is SNHLY and CDR2 FYNNEI. Trimming stripped 5 bases from V and 4 bases from J, with 16 bases between.

The chain recombines TRBV29-1 with TRBJ2-5; D might be TRBD2 (7 bases). CDR1 SQVTM and CDR2 ANQGSEA come from the germline V gene. V shed 6 bases and J shed 5 bases, with 16 bases lying between them. The CDR3 extends over 13 amino acids. Here the CDR3 reads CSVGGGFQETQYF. As DNA, the CDR3 is TGCAGCGTGGGAGGGGGATTTCAGGAGACCCAGTACTTC.